This is a list of T cell receptor beta chains from one sample in a study of T cells in localized non-small cell lung cancer. The method was immunoSEQ multiplex PCR; TCRdb's version includes in-frame clones alone and lacks a portion of them. The sample includes some 66,000 clones, almost 85% of them seen just once. This material consisted of peripheral blood, taken before any cancer treatment. The receptors were gathered from a female donor aged 60 or older with stage I lung adenocarcinoma. Both conserved end residues are part of each CDR3. A D gene is named only where the DNA matches it firmly. Size tells how often a clone was seen (once, few, many) or the class of an expanded clone, and some rows leave it out.

V gene: TRBV11-3
clone size: -
D gene: TRBD1
J gene: TRBJ2-5
CDR3 protein: CASSKRTGGNQETQYF
CDR3 DNA: TGTGCCAGCAGCAAGAGGACAGGGGGGAACCAAGAGACCCAGTACTTC

V gene: TRBV5-8
clone size: -
D gene: -
J gene: TRBJ2-6
CDR3 protein: CASSLEYGANVLTF
CDR3 DNA: TGTGCCAGCAGCTTGGAGTACGGGGCCAACGTCCTGACTTTC

V gene: TRBV5-1
clone size: -
D gene: -
J gene: TRBJ1-4
CDR3 protein: CASSFSRDEKLFF
CDR3 DNA: TGCGCCAGCAGCTTTAGCCGGGACGAAAAACTGTTTTTT

V gene: TRBV5-1
clone size: few
D gene: TRBD2
J gene: TRBJ2-3
CDR3 protein: CASSYRLAGGEDTQYF
CDR3 DNA: TGCGCCAGCAGTTACCGACTAGCGGGAGGTGAAGATACGCAGTATTTT

V gene: TRBV2
clone size: -
D gene: -
J gene: TRBJ2-1
CDR3 protein: CASSGTGGEQFF
CDR3 DNA: TGTGCCAGCAGTGGGACTGGAGGAGAGCAGTTCTTC

V gene: TRBV10-3
clone size: medium-sized
D gene: -
J gene: TRBJ1-1
CDR3 protein: CAISSGNTEAFF
CDR3 DNA: TGTGCCATCAGTTCAGGGAACACTGAAGCTTTCTTT

V gene: TRBV19
clone size: -
D gene: TRBD1
J gene: TRBJ1-1
CDR3 protein: CASSATGESFF
CDR3 DNA: TGTGCCAGTAGTGCGACAGGGGAATCTTTCTTT

V gene: TRBV18
clone size: -
D gene: -
J gene: TRBJ1-1
CDR3 protein: CASSPGAKGTEAFF
CDR3 DNA: TGTGCCAGCTCTCCAGGGGCAAAGGGCACTGAAGCTTTCTTT

V gene: TRBV14
clone size: -
D gene: TRBD2
J gene: TRBJ2-1
CDR3 protein: CASSQDMGLGNNEQFF
CDR3 DNA: TGTGCCAGCAGCCAAGATATGGGACTAGGGAACAATGAGCAGTTCTTC

V gene: TRBV13
clone size: -
D gene: TRBD1
J gene: TRBJ1-4
CDR3 protein: CASSDRTGSEKLFF
CDR3 DNA: TGTGCCAGCAGCGACAGGACAGGTAGTGAAAAACTGTTTTTT

V gene: TRBV5-5
clone size: -
D gene: -
J gene: TRBJ1-1
CDR3 protein: CASSSTTNAGTEAFF
CDR3 DNA: TGTGCCAGCAGCTCAACTACAAACGCTGGCACTGAAGCTTTCTTT

V gene: TRBV25-1
clone size: -
D gene: -
J gene: TRBJ2-2
CDR3 protein: CASSDRAGNTGELFF
CDR3 DNA: TGTGCCAGCAGTGATCGGGCGGGGAACACCGGGGAGCTGTTTTTT

V gene: TRBV11-2
clone size: -
D gene: TRBD2
J gene: TRBJ2-1
CDR3 protein: CASSLRTGGAYNEQFF
CDR3 DNA: TGTGCCAGCAGCTTACGTACGGGAGGAGCCTACAATGAGCAGTTCTTC

V gene: TRBV18
clone size: -
D gene: -
J gene: TRBJ1-1
CDR3 protein: CASSPNRFSDTEAFF
CDR3 DNA: TGTGCCAGCTCACCAAACAGGTTTTCGGACACTGAAGCTTTCTTT

V gene: TRBV19
clone size: -
D gene: TRBD1
J gene: TRBJ1-1
CDR3 protein: CASMDRVSVPEAFF
CDR3 DNA: TGTGCCAGTATGGACAGGGTCTCGGTTCCTGAAGCTTTCTTT

V gene: TRBV18
clone size: once
D gene: TRBD2
J gene: TRBJ2-7
CDR3 protein: CASRSGGSYEQYF
CDR3 DNA: TGTGCCAGCCGTAGCGGGGGCTCCTACGAGCAGTACTTC

V gene: TRBV27
clone size: -
D gene: -
J gene: TRBJ1-5
CDR3 protein: CASKSGTDSNQPQHF
CDR3 DNA: TGTGCCAGCAAGAGCGGGACGGATAGCAATCAGCCCCAGCATTTT

V gene: TRBV9
clone size: -
D gene: TRBD1
J gene: TRBJ2-3
CDR3 protein: CASSVEGAADTQYF
CDR3 DNA: TGTGCCAGCAGCGTTGAGGGGGCGGCAGATACGCAGTATTTT

V gene: TRBV2
clone size: -
D gene: -
J gene: TRBJ1-6
CDR3 protein: CASRDDSYNSPLHF
CDR3 DNA: TGTGCCAGCAGAGACGACTCCTATAATTCACCCCTCCACTTT

V gene: TRBV6-6
clone size: -
D gene: -
J gene: TRBJ1-4
CDR3 protein: CASQAPGREKLFF
CDR3 DNA: TGTGCCAGCCAGGCCCCTGGTCGGGAAAAACTGTTTTTT

V gene: TRBV7-8
clone size: -
D gene: -
J gene: TRBJ2-1
CDR3 protein: CASSLGRYRGPYNEQFF
CDR3 DNA: TGTGCCAGCAGCTTAGGAAGGTACCGGGGGCCCTACAATGAGCAGTTCTTC

V gene: TRBV19
clone size: large
D gene: -
J gene: TRBJ1-1
CDR3 protein: CASSTQDKNTEAFF
CDR3 DNA: TGTGCCAGTAGTACTCAAGACAAGAACACTGAAGCTTTCTTT

V gene: TRBV6-6
clone size: once
D gene: -
J gene: TRBJ1-4
CDR3 protein: CASSYGGGEKLFF
CDR3 DNA: TGTGCCAGCAGTTACGGGGGGGGTGAAAAACTGTTTTTT